The 5 T cell receptor beta chains given below trace back to one sample, sequenced in a study of T cell responses to AZD1222 COVID-19 vaccine. Using immunoSEQ multiplex PCR, the repertoire was profiled, and TCRdb retains in-frame clones only, with some absent. Among more than 90,000 clones listed, approximately 88% were seen once. The sequencing here drew on peripheral blood, taken 28 days after the second AZD1222 dose. Receptors were obtained from an adult who received the AZD1222 COVID-19 vaccine.

The chain recombines TRBV6-4 with TRBJ2-3, with 9 bases that match TRBD2. Germline CDR1 is MRHNA and CDR2 is SNTAGT. J gave up 2 bases and V 6 bases, and 6 bases lay outside the gene matches. This CDR3 has 15 residues. The CDR3 protein is CASSPAGGFTDTQYF. The CDR3 DNA reads TGTGCCAGCAGCCCCGCGGGGGGGTTCACAGATACGCAGTATTTT.

V usage is TRBV11-2 and J usage is TRBJ2-7, with 15 positions matching TRBD2. The junction had 5 bases not matched to a gene; V was cut back by 5 bases and J by 3 bases. CDR1 SGHAT and CDR2 FQNNGV come from the germline V gene. The CDR3 contains 16 residues. CDR3 in amino acids: CASSDRTSGRVYEQYF. The CDR3 coding sequence is TGTGCCAGCAGCGATCGGACTAGCGGGAGGGTCTACGAGCAGTACTTC.

The chain employs TRBV27 and TRBJ1-1; D perhaps matches TRBD1 (5 bases). V gave up 5 bases and J gave up 1 base, with 11 bases separating them. This CDR3 is 14 amino acids long. CDR1 and CDR2 from the germline V gene are MNHEY and SMNVEV (reference sequence). The CDR3 region is CASSKQVTNTEAFF. The CDR3 nucleotides read TGTGCCAGCAGTAAACAGGTGACGAACACTGAAGCTTTCTTT.

The J gene is TRBJ1-6, the V gene TRBV4-3; D is perhaps TRBD1 (6 bases). This CDR3 spans 16 amino acids. Per the germline V gene, CDR1 is LGHNA and CDR2 is YSLEER. The germline V and J ends were trimmed by 3 bases and 5 bases, with 14 bases remaining between them. CDR3: CASSQGQGIDNSPLHF. The CDR3 DNA sequence: TGCGCCAGCAGCCAGGGGCAGGGGATCGATAATTCACCCCTCCACTTT.

At least ten counts were recorded for this clone. The J gene is TRBJ1-3, the V gene TRBV18; tentative D call: TRBD1 (6 bases). The CDR3 covers 14 residues. Germline V gene sequence: CDR1 KGHSH, CDR2 LQKENI. The germline V and J ends were trimmed by 3 bases and 4 bases, with 10 bases remaining between them. The CDR3 sequence is CASSPGGLGNTIYF. In nucleotides, the CDR3 is TGTGCCAGCTCACCGGGGGGCCTGGGAAACACCATATATTTT.